This is a list of T cell receptor beta chains from one sample in a study of blood T cell repertoires in COVID-19. Sequencing used immunoSEQ multiplex PCR; TCRdb keeps in-frame clones, though not all of them. The sample comprises some 120,000 clones, less than 90% of which are singletons, and approximately 12% rests with the top ten. The sequencing input was peripheral blood. These receptors were taken from a woman aged 25 to 39 who had recovered from COVID-19. Each CDR3 is given with its conserved first and last residue. Fields, in order: CDR3 DNA, CDR3 protein, clone size, J gene, D gene, V gene. The D gene is left open where the match is weak. Only some rows state a clone size, as once, few, many or a class for expanded clones.

cdr3_nt: TGTGCCAGCAGCTTATGGAAGCGGCAGTACCAAGAGACCCAGTACTTC
cdr3_aa: CASSLWKRQYQETQYF
clone_size: -
j_call: TRBJ2-5
d_call: -
v_call: TRBV7-2

cdr3_nt: TGCGCCAGCAGCCACCCGGCCGAGGGCGGTGAGCAGTTCTTC
cdr3_aa: CASSHPAEGGEQFF
clone_size: -
j_call: TRBJ2-1
d_call: -
v_call: TRBV4-1

cdr3_nt: TGTGCCAGCAGTTACTCGGAACTAGCCTACGAGCAGTACTTC
cdr3_aa: CASSYSELAYEQYF
clone_size: -
j_call: TRBJ2-7
d_call: -
v_call: TRBV6-5

cdr3_nt: TGTGCCAGCAAATTCACAGGGTCTACTGAAGCTTTCTTT
cdr3_aa: CASKFTGSTEAFF
clone_size: -
j_call: TRBJ1-1
d_call: -
v_call: TRBV12-3/TRBV12-4

cdr3_nt: TGTGCCAGCTCACCAAGAGGGGGCTCAAGCTCCTACGAGCAGTACTTC
cdr3_aa: CASSPRGGSSSYEQYF
clone_size: -
j_call: TRBJ2-7
d_call: TRBD1
v_call: TRBV18

cdr3_nt: TGTGCCAGCGGTAGAATACAGGGTGACTACACCTTC
cdr3_aa: CASGRIQGDYTF
clone_size: few
j_call: TRBJ1-2
d_call: -
v_call: TRBV27

cdr3_nt: TGCGCCAGCAGCCCCGGGTCCCCCTTAAATACGCAGTATTTT
cdr3_aa: CASSPGSPLNTQYF
clone_size: -
j_call: TRBJ2-3
d_call: -
v_call: TRBV5-1

cdr3_nt: TGTGCCAGCAGCGTAGGTGGGGAGGGGCTAGCGGGAGTAGAGACCCAGTACTTC
cdr3_aa: CASSVGGEGLAGVETQYF
clone_size: -
j_call: TRBJ2-5
d_call: TRBD2
v_call: TRBV9

cdr3_nt: TGTGCCAGCTCACCAGTCCGGGACAGTTCTAACTATGGCTACACCTTC
cdr3_aa: CASSPVRDSSNYGYTF
clone_size: -
j_call: TRBJ1-2
d_call: TRBD1
v_call: TRBV18

cdr3_nt: TGTGCCAGCAGTCCAGGGGAAGGAATCACTGAAGCTTTCTTT
cdr3_aa: CASSPGEGITEAFF
clone_size: -
j_call: TRBJ1-1
d_call: -
v_call: TRBV6-5

cdr3_nt: TGTGCCAGCAGTTACTCCGAGCGGAGGGGGCCCTACGAGCAGTACTTC
cdr3_aa: CASSYSERRGPYEQYF
clone_size: -
j_call: TRBJ2-7
d_call: -
v_call: TRBV6-2/TRBV6-3

cdr3_nt: TGTGCCAGCAGTTACTCGGGGACAGGGCCCGACAATGAGCAGTTCTTC
cdr3_aa: CASSYSGTGPDNEQFF
clone_size: -
j_call: TRBJ2-1
d_call: TRBD1
v_call: TRBV6-5

cdr3_nt: TGTGCCAGCAGCTTTAGCGGGGGCACGGAGACCCAGTACTTC
cdr3_aa: CASSFSGGTETQYF
clone_size: -
j_call: TRBJ2-5
d_call: TRBD2
v_call: TRBV7-9

cdr3_nt: TGTGCCAGCAGCCGAGGACTCCTCCAAGAGACCCAGTACTTC
cdr3_aa: CASSRGLLQETQYF
clone_size: -
j_call: TRBJ2-5
d_call: -
v_call: TRBV9